This T cell receptor beta chain is drawn from a study of CD8+CD57+ T cells in acquired aplastic anemia. The study's findings and limits: Around 29 shared CD8+ CDR3s appeared highly expressed within patients' immunodominant clones.

V lost 6 bases to trimming and J lost 0 bases, with 15 bases between them. Germline lookup yields CDR1 DFQATT and CDR2 SNEGSKA (reference sequence). This CDR3 is built from 15 residues. In this sample, this clonotype turned up a few times. Its specificity is unknown. Only patients with CD8+CD57+ cell expansion on flow cytometry were chosen for sequencing. A severe acquired aplastic anemia diagnosis applied to all patients. The study sampled blood from patients who had received no therapy. Genomic DNA, serving as template, underwent TCR beta VDJ and CDR3 profiling. TCRdb processed the reads anew with MiXCR; each CDR3 protein has one entry. This sample has about 95,000 distinct CDR3 sequences, with 65% to 70% found just once.

The chain employs TRBV20-1 and TRBJ1-5; unclear D gene. The TCR was taken from a human donor with aplastic anemia. The sequencing sample was made of sorted CD4+, CD8+, or CD8+CD57+ T cells (not recorded which) from PBMCs. The CDR3 region has the DNA TGCAGTGCCCGCGCGGGCCAGAATAGCAATCAGCCCCAGCATTTT. Translating gives CSARAGQNSNQPQHF.